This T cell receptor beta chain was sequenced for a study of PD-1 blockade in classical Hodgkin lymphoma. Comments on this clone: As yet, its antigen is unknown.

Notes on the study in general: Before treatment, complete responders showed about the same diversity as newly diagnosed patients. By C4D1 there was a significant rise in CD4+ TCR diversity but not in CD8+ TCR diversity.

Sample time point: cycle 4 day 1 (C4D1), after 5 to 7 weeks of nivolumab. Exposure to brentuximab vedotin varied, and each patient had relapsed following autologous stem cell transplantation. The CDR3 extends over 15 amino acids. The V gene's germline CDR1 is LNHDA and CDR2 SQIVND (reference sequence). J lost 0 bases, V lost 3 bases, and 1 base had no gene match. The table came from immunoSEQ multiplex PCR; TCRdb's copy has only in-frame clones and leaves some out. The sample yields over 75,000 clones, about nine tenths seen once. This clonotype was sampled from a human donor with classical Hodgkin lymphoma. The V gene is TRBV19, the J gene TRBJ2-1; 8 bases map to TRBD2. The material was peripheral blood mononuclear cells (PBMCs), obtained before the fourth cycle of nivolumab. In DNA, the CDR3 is TGTGCCAGTAGTATCGGGACTAGCTCCTACAATGAGCAGTTCTTC. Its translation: CASSIGTSSYNEQFF.